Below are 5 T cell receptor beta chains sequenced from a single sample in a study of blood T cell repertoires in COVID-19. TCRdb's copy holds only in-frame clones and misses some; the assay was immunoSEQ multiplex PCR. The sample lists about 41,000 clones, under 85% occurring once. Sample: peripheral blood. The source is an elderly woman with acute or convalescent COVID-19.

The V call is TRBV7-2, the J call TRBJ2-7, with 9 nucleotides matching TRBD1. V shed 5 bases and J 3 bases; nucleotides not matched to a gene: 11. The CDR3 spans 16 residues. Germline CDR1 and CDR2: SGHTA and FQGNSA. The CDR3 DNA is TGTGCCAGCAGCCGGATCGGGACAGGGAAGGTCTACGAGCAGTACTTC. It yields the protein CASSRIGTGKVYEQYF.

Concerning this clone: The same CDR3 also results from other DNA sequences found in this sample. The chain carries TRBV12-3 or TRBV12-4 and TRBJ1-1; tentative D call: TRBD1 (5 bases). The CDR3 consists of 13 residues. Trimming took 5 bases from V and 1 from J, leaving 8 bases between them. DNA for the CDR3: TGTGCCAGCAGTCGCGGACAGAACACTGAAGCTTTCTTT. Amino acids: CASSRGQNTEAFF.

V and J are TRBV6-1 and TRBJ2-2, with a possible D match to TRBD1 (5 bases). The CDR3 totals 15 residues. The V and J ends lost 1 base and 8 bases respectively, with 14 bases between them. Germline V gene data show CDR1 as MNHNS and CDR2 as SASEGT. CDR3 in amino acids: CASSEGQGISGELFF. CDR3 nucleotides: TGTGCCAGCAGTGAAGGGCAGGGAATATCGGGGGAGCTGTTTTTT.

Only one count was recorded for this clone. CDR3 nucleotide sequence: TGTGCCAGCTCACCAGGCCTGGGAGATAATTCACCCCTCCACTTT. It codes for CASSPGLGDNSPLHF. V usage is TRBV18 and J usage is TRBJ1-6, with D hard to call. CDR3 length equals 15 residues. Trimming removed 2 bases from V and 5 bases from J, with 10 bases in between. Looked up from germline, CDR1 is KGHSH and CDR2 is LQKENI.

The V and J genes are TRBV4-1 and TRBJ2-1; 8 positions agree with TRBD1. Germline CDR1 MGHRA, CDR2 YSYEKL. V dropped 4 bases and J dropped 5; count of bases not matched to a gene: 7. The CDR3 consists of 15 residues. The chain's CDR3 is CASSLGTGHDNEQFF. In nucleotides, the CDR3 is TGCGCCAGCAGCCTCGGGACAGGCCATGACAATGAGCAGTTCTTC.